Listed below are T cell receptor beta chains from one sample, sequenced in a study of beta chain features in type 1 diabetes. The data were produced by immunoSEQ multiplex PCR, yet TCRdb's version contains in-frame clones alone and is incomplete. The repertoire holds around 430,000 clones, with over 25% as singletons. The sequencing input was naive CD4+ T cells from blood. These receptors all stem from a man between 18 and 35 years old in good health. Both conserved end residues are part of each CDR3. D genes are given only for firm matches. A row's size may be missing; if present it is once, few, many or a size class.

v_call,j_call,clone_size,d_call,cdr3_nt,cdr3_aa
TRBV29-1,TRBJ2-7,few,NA,TGCAGCGTTGAACACCCAGGACTATCGGCGCAGTACTTC,CSVEHPGLSAQYF
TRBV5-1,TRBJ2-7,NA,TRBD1,TGCGCCAGCAGCTCCGCGGGACAGGGTACCTACGAGCAGTACTTC,CASSSAGQGTYEQYF
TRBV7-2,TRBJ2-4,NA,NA,TGTGCCAGCAGCTTAGTTTTCGGGGCAGGGGATGACATTCAGTACTTC,CASSLVFGAGDDIQYF
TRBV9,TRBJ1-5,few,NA,TGTGCCAGCAGCGTAGCAGGGATTAGCAATCAGCCCCAGCATTTT,CASSVAGISNQPQHF
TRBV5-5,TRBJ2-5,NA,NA,TGTGCCAGCAGTGCACTAGGGGAGACCCAGTACTTC,CASSALGETQYF
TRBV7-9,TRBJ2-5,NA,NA,TGTGCCAGCAGCTCGTCGGGGGGCTTCGTAGAGACCCAGTACTTC,CASSSSGGFVETQYF
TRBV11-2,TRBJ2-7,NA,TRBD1,TGTGCCAGCAGCAGACAGGGGTACGAGCAGTACTTC,CASSRQGYEQYF
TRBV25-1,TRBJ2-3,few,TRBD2,TGTGCCAGCAGTGAATATCGGAGCGGGACGTACACAGATACGCAGTATTTT,CASSEYRSGTYTDTQYF
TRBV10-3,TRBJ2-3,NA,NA,TGTGCCATCAGTGAACAGAACACAGATACGCAGTATTTT,CAISEQNTDTQYF
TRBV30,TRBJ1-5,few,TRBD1,TGTGCCTGGACAGGACAGGAACTTCAGCCCCAGCATTTT,CAWTGQELQPQHF
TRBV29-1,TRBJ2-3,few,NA,TGCAGCGCCGAGGAGGCTAGGGGCACAGATACGCAGTATTTT,CSAEEARGTDTQYF
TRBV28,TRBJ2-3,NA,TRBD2,TGTGCCAGCAGCGTTAGCGGGAGGGCCGGAGATACGCAGTATTTT,CASSVSGRAGDTQYF